A single sample is the source of the 16 T cell receptor beta chains below, sequenced in a study of blood T cell repertoires in COVID-19. Sequenced by immunoSEQ multiplex PCR; TCRdb stores in-frame clones only, minus some. The sample has approximately 210,000 clones, about nine tenths seen once. Sequenced sample: PBMCs or T cells enriched from blood (not recorded which). Receptor source: a man aged 25 to 40 in a cohort exposed to, infected with or recovered from COVID-19 (not recorded which).

The rearrangement joins TRBV7-2 to TRBJ2-7; 10 bases match TRBD2. The V gene's germline CDR1 is SGHTA and CDR2 FQGNSA. The CDR3 loop spans 15 amino acids. V shed 4 bases and J 6 bases; nucleotides not matched to a gene: 9. The CDR3 loop reads CASSSHGTSVTEQYF. The CDR3 region has the DNA TGTGCCAGCAGCTCACACGGGACTAGCGTCACCGAGCAGTACTTC.

The chain couples TRBV28 to TRBJ2-7; D is perhaps TRBD2 (6 bases). V was cut by 3 bases and J by 2 bases, with 11 bases left in between. CDR1 and CDR2 from the germline V gene are MDHEN and SYDVKM. The CDR3 covers 14 residues. CDR3 in amino acids: CASSFLRGTYEQYF. In nucleotides, the CDR3 is TGTGCCAGCAGTTTCCTTCGGGGGACCTACGAGCAGTACTTC.

This chain uses TRBV9 with TRBJ2-7, with D hard to call. V shed 4 bases and J shed 5 bases, with 16 bases lying between them. Germline CDR1 is SGDLS and CDR2 is YYNGEE. The CDR3 has 14 residues. The CDR3 reads CASSPAQRMNEQYF. As DNA, the CDR3 is TGTGCCAGCAGCCCCGCCCAGAGGATGAACGAGCAGTACTTC.

The chain has TRBV4-1 and TRBJ1-2, with TRBD1 as a possible D gene (5 bases). The V and J ends lost 4 bases and 3 bases respectively, with 15 bases between them. CDR3 length: 15 amino acids. CDR1 and CDR2 (germline): MGHRA, YSYEKL. This CDR3 is CASSPARDSHYGYTF. The CDR3 nucleotides are TGCGCCAGCAGCCCCGCCCGCGACAGCCACTATGGCTACACCTTC.

The chain joins TRBV7-3 to TRBJ2-1; TRBD1 aligns across 9 bases. CDR1 is SGHTA and CDR2 is FQGTGA in the germline V gene. The V and J ends lost 3 bases and 4 bases, in that order; junction bases with no gene match: 16. The CDR3 totals 19 residues. The CDR3 protein is CASSFRDRVNGGVYNEQFF. In DNA, the CDR3 is TGTGCCAGCAGCTTCCGGGACAGGGTAAACGGAGGAGTATACAATGAGCAGTTCTTC.

The J gene is TRBJ2-7, the V gene TRBV13; 10 nucleotides agree with TRBD2. Germline loops: CDR1 PRHDT, CDR2 FYEKMQ (reference sequence). The trim removed 5 bases at V and 1 base at J, leaving 8 bases unmatched. This CDR3 region has 16 residues. The CDR3 sequence: CASSPPLAGRSYEQYF. The CDR3 region has the DNA TGTGCCAGCAGCCCCCCACTAGCGGGAAGGTCCTACGAGCAGTACTTC. Using reference TRBV13 and TRBJ2-7 for the parts outside the CDR3, the full variable domain is AAGVIQSPRHLIKEKRETATLKCYPIPRHDTVYWYQQGPGQDPQFLISFYEKMQSDKGSIPDRFSAQQFSDYHSELNMSSLELGDSALYFCASSPPLAGRSYEQYFGPGTRLTVT.

This clone was seen just once. V and J are TRBV7-3 and TRBJ2-7; D may be TRBD1 (5 bases). Germline values: CDR1 SGHTA, CDR2 FQGTGA. The CDR3 is 15 amino acids. V lost 1 base to trimming and J lost 2 bases, with 12 bases between them. CDR3 region: CASSLMPGHTYEQYF. The CDR3 DNA follows: TGTGCCAGCAGCTTAATGCCAGGGCACACCTACGAGCAGTACTTC.

The chain employs TRBV29-1 and TRBJ1-2; 9 bases align to TRBD1. The CDR3 contains 16 residues. Germline V lookup: CDR1 SQVTM, CDR2 ANQGSEA. V trimming: 5 bases; J trimming: 2 bases; junction bases outside the gene matches: 12. The CDR3 region has the DNA TGCAGCGTTTCGCCCGAATTTGGACAGGGGAACTATGGCTACACCTTC. Protein sequence: CSVSPEFGQGNYGYTF.

The rearrangement uses TRBV28 and TRBJ1-2, with 12 bases lining up with TRBD1. CDR1 is MDHEN, CDR2 SYDVKM, per germline. CDR3 size: 16 residues. V was pared by 6 bases and J by 4 bases, with 9 bases of the junction left unmatched. CDR3: CASSFVGQGAIYGYTF. CDR3 DNA: TGTGCCAGCAGCTTCGTGGGACAGGGGGCAATCTATGGCTACACCTTC.

The chain recombines TRBV9 with TRBJ1-2; TRBD1 agrees at 9 bases. J lost 3 bases, V lost 0 bases, and 6 bases had no gene match. The CDR3 contains 16 residues. Germline V lookup: CDR1 SGDLS, CDR2 YYNGEE. CDR3 protein: CASSVGHRGRYYGYTF. DNA for the CDR3: TGTGCCAGCAGCGTAGGCCACAGGGGGCGGTACTATGGCTACACCTTC.

V and J are TRBV3-1 (or the pseudogene TRBV3-2) and TRBJ2-7; 8 nucleotides line up with TRBD2. The CDR3 is made up of 17 amino acids. Germline values: CDR1 LGHDT, CDR2 YNNKEL (reference sequence). Trimming cost V 1 base and J 6 bases; bases outside gene matches: 14. CDR3 DNA: TGTGCCAGCAGCCAAGTTCCGGGGGGGGCAGGGGCGGCCGAGCAGTACTTC. Protein: CASSQVPGGAGAAEQYF.

The V call is TRBV6-5, the J call TRBJ1-5, with D maybe TRBD1 (5 bases). The CDR3 contains 15 residues. Germline assignment: CDR1 MNHEY and CDR2 SVGAGI. Trimming shortened V by 8 bases and J by 0 bases, and 14 bases separated the two germline ends. CDR3 sequence (DNA): TGTGCCAGCCGGTTGGACACATATAGCAATCAGCCCCAGCATTTT. Translated, it gives CASRLDTYSNQPQHF.

The chain employs TRBV6-1 and TRBJ2-7, with D perhaps TRBD1 (6 bases). Germline V gene sequence: CDR1 MNHNS, CDR2 SASEGT. This CDR3 has 17 residues. The ends were cut back, 3 bases at V and 2 bases at J, with 20 bases in the middle. DNA for the CDR3: TGTGCCAGCAGTGAGGGCCCTTCCGAATGGGGGCCCTACGAGCAGTACTTC. This sequence encodes CASSEGPSEWGPYEQYF.

The chain couples TRBV24-1 to TRBJ2-1, with 11 nucleotides matching TRBD2. Germline V gene lookup returns CDR1 KGHDR and CDR2 SFDVKD. Trimming removed 3 bases from V and 4 bases from J; junction bases left unmatched: 10. CDR3 length: 18 amino acids. The CDR3 region is CATSDPSAGTSGYNEQFF. The CDR3 nucleotides are TGTGCCACCAGTGATCCTAGCGCCGGGACTAGCGGTTACAATGAGCAGTTCTTC.

V is TRBV6-5 and J is TRBJ2-5; D possibly corresponds to TRBD1 (6 bases). The CDR3 runs to 14 residues. CDR1 and CDR2 from the germline V gene are MNHEY and SVGAGI. Trimming took 0 bases from V and 5 from J, leaving 10 bases between them. The CDR3 sequence: CASSYSTGVETQYF. The CDR3 DNA reads as TGTGCCAGCAGTTACTCGACAGGTGTGGAGACCCAGTACTTC.

The V gene is TRBV9, the J gene TRBJ2-3; 8 bases agree with TRBD2. The CDR3 covers 15 residues. CDR1 is SGDLS, CDR2 YYNGEE, per germline. After removal of 6 bases from V and 5 bases from J, the junction contained 11 bases not matched to a gene. CDR3 bases: TGTGCCAGCACTCAGGGACTAGGTACCGGAGATACGCAGTATTTT. It translates to CASTQGLGTGDTQYF.